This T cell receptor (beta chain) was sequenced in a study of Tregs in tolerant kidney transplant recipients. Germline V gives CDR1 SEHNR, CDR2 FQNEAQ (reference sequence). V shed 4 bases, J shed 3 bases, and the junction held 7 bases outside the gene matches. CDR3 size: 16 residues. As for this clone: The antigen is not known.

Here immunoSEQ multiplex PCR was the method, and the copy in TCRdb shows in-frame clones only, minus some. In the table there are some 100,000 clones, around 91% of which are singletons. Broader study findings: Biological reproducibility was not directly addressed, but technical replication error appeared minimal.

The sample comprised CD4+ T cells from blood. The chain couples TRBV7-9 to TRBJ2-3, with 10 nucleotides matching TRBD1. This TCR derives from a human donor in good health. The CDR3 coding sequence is TGTGCCAGCAGCTATCGGGACAGGGGTAGAACAGATACGCAGTATTTT. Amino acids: CASSYRDRGRTDTQYF.